This T cell receptor beta chain comes out of a study of blood T cell repertoires in COVID-19. In the study overall: Researchers got acute and convalescent COVID-19 samples from the United States, Italy and Spain. T cells, B-cell-depleted T cells, or PBMCs supplied cDNA or gDNA.

The CDR3 contains 15 residues. V lost 1 base to trimming and J lost 6 bases; unmatched junction nucleotides: 11. The germline CDR1 and CDR2 sequences are SQVTM and ANQGSEA. Per the original methods: Reference gene primer amplification gave nucleated cell count estimates. Assay used: immunoSEQ multiplex PCR; TCRdb lists only in-frame clones, some missing. V and J calls plus clone size are reproduced from that table; the DNA served to infer D and trimming. The profile shows around 250,000 clones, around 80% of them singletons. This chain links TRBV29-1 with TRBJ1-1; TRBD1 matches at 7 bases. Specimen: peripheral blood. This clonotype was sampled from a woman aged 18-29 years with acute or convalescent COVID-19. Written as DNA, the CDR3 is TGCAGCGTTGAAGGGTCAGGGGGTAAGAGCGCTGAAGCTTTCTTT. Its translation is CSVEGSGGKSAEAFF.